The text below deals with one TCR beta chain. The clone's antigen remains unknown. The record has no base qualities; no much larger clone is one base away. In this study, focal radiation therapy paired with CTLA-4 blockade (ipilimumab) was tested in patients who had chemo-refractory metastatic non-small-cell lung cancer. The sample is drawn from a study of radiotherapy plus CTLA-4 blockade in lung cancer (dated by TCRdb to the late 2010s). With respect to the entire study: Among the enrolled patients, about 19% had an objective response, and roughly 30% reached disease control.

What the authors observed across the whole study: After treatment with radiotherapy and ipilimumab, TCR clones that came from tumors expanded in the peripheral blood. Early dynamic changes in blood T cell clones, together with increased serum interferon-beta after radiation, were reported as the strongest predictors of response.

CDR1 and CDR2, per the germline V gene, are SGDLS and YYNGEE. Trimming accounts for 0 bases at V and 5 bases at J, while the number of junction bases matched to no gene is 4. The CDR3 measures 16 amino acids from cysteine to phenylalanine. This entry keeps only the CDR3 DNA: 48 bases, framed from base 1. Library prep was done by the immunoSEQ multiplex PCR assay. In its TCRdb copy, this immuneACCESS table keeps in-frame sequences only and misses some clones. Where compared with another copy, unresolved V genes explain less than half of these, and the others have no known cause. The sample data list approximately 98,000 clones, and 75% to 90% of these were observed just once. The top ten clonotypes cover 3% to 3.5% of the sample.

The chain is encoded by TRBV9 joined to TRBJ2-2, with TRBD2 identical over 10 junction bases. The sample was peripheral blood, taken from a patient treated with radiotherapy plus ipilimumab. This clonotype was obtained from a human donor with non-small cell lung cancer who had a partial response to radiotherapy plus ipilimumab. The CDR3 region has the sequence CASSVVIAGGTGELFF. The sequenced DNA: TGTGCCAGCAGCGTAGTGATAGCGGGAGGTACCGGGGAGCTGTTTTTT.